This T cell receptor (beta chain) comes out of a study of blood T cell repertoires in COVID-19. Participants came from about 24 US areas, aged about 18 to 95 years. Two consecutive negative NP/OP PCR tests, clearance, or resolved symptoms defined Cohort 3 recovery. J lost 6 bases, V lost 5 bases, and 6 bases had no gene match. This CDR3 has 13 amino acids. Germline CDR1 and CDR2: WNHNN and SYGVQD (reference sequence). Assay used: immunoSEQ multiplex PCR; TCRdb lists only in-frame clones, some missing. Here the sample spans about 180,000 clones, more than 80% being singletons. Sequencing was done on a sample of PBMCs or T cells enriched from blood (not recorded which). This TCR was recovered from a man between 40 and 49 years old who had recovered from COVID-19. This chain joins TRBV10-1 and TRBJ2-7, with 8 positions matching TRBD2. The CDR3 sequence is CASSRLRGAEQYF. CDR3 bases: TGCGCCAGCAGTCGCTTGCGGGGGGCCGAGCAGTACTTC.